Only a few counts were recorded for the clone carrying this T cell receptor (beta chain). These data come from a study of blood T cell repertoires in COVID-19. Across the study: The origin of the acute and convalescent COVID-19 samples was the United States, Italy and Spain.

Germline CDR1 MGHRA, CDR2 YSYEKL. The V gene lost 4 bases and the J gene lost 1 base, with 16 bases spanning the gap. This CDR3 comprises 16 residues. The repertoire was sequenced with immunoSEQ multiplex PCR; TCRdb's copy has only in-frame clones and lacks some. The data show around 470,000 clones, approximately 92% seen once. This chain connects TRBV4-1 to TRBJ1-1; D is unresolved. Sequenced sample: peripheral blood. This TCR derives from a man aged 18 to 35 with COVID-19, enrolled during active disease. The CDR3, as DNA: TGCGCCAGCAGCCCCACCCCGGGGAGGAAGAACACTGAAGCTTTCTTT. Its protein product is CASSPTPGRKNTEAFF.